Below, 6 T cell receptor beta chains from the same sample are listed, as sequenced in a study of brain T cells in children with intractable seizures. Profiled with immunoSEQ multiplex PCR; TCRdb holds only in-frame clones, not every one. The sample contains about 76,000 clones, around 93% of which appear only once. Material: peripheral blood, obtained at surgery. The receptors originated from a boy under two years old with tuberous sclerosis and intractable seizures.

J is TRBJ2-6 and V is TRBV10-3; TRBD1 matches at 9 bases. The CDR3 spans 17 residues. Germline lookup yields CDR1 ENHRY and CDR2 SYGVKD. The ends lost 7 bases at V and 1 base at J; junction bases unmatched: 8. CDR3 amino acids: CAITPGQGKSGANVLTF. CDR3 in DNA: TGTGCCATCACCCCGGGACAGGGTAAATCTGGGGCCAACGTCCTGACTTTC.

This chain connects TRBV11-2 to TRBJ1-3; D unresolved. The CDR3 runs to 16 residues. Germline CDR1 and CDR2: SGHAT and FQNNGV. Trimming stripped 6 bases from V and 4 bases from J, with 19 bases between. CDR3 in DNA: TGTGCCAGCAGTCCCGGACTCGCGCTTGGGGGAAACACCATATATTTT. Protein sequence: CASSPGLALGGNTIYF. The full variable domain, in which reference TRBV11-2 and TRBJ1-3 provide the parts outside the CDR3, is EAGVAQSPRYKIIEKRQSVAFWCNPISGHATLYWYQQILGQGPKLLIQFQNNGVVDDSQLPKDRFSAERLKGVDSTLKIQPAKLEDSAVYLCASSPGLALGGNTIYFGEGSWLTVV.

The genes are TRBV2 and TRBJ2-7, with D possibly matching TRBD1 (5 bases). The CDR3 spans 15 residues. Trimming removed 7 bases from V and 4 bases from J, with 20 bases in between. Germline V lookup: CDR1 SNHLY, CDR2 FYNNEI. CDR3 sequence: CASTELLAGMYEQYF. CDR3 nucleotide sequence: TGTGCCAGCACAGAATTACTGGCAGGGATGTACGAGCAGTACTTC. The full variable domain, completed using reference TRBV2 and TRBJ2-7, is EPEVTQTPSHQVTQMGQEVILRCVPISNHLYFYWYRQILGQKVEFLVSFYNNEISEKSEIFDDQFSVERPDGSNFTLKIRSTKLEDSAMYFCASTELLAGMYEQYFGPGTRLTVT.

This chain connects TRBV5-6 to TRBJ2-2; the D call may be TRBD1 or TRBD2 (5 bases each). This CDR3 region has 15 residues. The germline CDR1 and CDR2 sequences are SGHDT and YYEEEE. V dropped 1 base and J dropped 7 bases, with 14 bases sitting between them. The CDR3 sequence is CASSLYPGRHGELFF. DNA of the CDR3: TGTGCCAGCAGCTTGTATCCGGGGCGCCACGGGGAGCTGTTTTTT.

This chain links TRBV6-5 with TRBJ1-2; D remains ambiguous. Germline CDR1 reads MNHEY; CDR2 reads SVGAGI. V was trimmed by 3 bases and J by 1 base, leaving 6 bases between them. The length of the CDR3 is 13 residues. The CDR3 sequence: CASSYGGNYGYTF. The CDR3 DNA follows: TGTGCCAGCAGTTATGGTGGTAACTATGGCTACACCTTC.

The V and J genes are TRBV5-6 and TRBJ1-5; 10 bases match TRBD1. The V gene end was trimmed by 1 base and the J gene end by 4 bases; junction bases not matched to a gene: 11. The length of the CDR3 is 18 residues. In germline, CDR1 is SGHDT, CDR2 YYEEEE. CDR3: CASSLLGQGVGLNQPQHF. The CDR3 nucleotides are TGTGCCAGCAGCTTGCTTGGACAGGGGGTAGGGCTGAATCAGCCCCAGCATTTT.